This T cell receptor beta chain was found in a study of blood T cell repertoires in COVID-19 (dated by TCRdb to the early 2020s). Study-level background: Samples covering the acute and convalescent phases of COVID-19 were provided by collaborators in the United States, Italy and Spain. Sample metadata almost always included a de-identified subject ID, COVID-19 status, age in years and sex. The repertoires were released in a freely available public database meant as a resource for research on the immune response to SARS-CoV-2. Where HLA class I and class II types were available, the types were taken from metadata supplied by the sample provider, not from assay-based typing. The samples were drawn from two sources: the first 160 participants of the ongoing ImmuneRACE study, and over 950 subjects contributed by 6 global collaborators. Deeply sampled blood TCRbeta repertoires from subjects exposed to, actively infected with, or recovered from COVID-19 were included in the dataset. The material from the prospective study consisted of cDNA or gDNA derived from T cells, B-cell-depleted T cells, or PBMCs.

V loses 3 bases, J loses 1 base, and the germline ends lie 8 bases apart. Taken from the germline V gene, the CDR1 and CDR2 loops are KGHSH and LQKENI. From the cysteine through the phenylalanine, the CDR3 covers 14 amino acids. The CDR3 DNA has 42 bases and is translated from base 1. Collaborating institutions collected whole blood in K2EDTA tubes following their own protocols. For TCRbeta analysis, collaborator samples were shipped as frozen whole blood, as isolated PBMCs, or as DNA extracted from either sample type. A remark on this clone: Its antigen is unknown. No clone much larger than this one lies a single base away; base qualities are absent.

TCRbeta CDR3 regions were amplified from genomic DNA by means of the immunoSEQ Assay, a bias-controlled multiplex PCR. The study's own analysis went as follows. Within the assay, amplification of reference gene primers was used to estimate how many nucleated cells each sample contained. To quantify the absolute abundance of each unique TCRbeta CDR3 rearrangement, sequence reads were collapsed and filtered. For each sample, productive Simpson clonality was calculated by taking the square root of Simpson's diversity index across productive rearrangements. The immuneACCESS repertoire file appears here via TCRdb, limited to in-frame rearrangements. These files lack a portion of the clones; in checked studies, under half of the deficit traces to unresolved V genes, and the cause of the others is not known. V and J calls and clone size are given by that table; D and trimming were obtained from the DNA. This sample holds roughly 13,000 clones; 80% to 90% were observed only once. Of the sample, roughly 28% is held by the ten largest clones.

Study-wide findings and limitations: Clinical and demographic metadata were provided uncurated, with the amount varying by source and participant.

This sequence uses TRBV18 and TRBJ2-3; TRBD2 is perhaps the D gene, given 6 matching bases. The source material was peripheral blood. The receptor was derived from a woman aged 50 to 60 with active or convalescent COVID-19. The DNA is TGTGCCAGCTCACCGGGAGGAGGCACAGATACGCAGTATTTT. It translates as CASSPGGGTDTQYF. With the portions outside the CDR3 filled from the reference TRBV18 and TRBJ2-3 genes, the complete variable region becomes NAGVMQNPRHLVRRRGQEARLRCSPMKGHSHVYWYRQLPEEGLKFMVYLQKENIIDESGMPKERFSAEFPKEGPSILRIQQVVRGDSAAYFCASSPGGGTDTQYFGPGTRLTVL.